This is a list of T cell receptor beta chains from one sample in a study of somatic mutations in cytotoxic T cells in rheumatoid arthritis. Some clones are missing from TCRdb's copy, which holds only in-frame ones; the method was immunoSEQ multiplex PCR. The data contain some 30,000 clones, around 84% of them singletons. The sequencing input was CD8+ T cells sorted from blood. The receptors were sampled from an adult with rheumatoid arthritis. The CDR3 runs from the conserved cysteine through the conserved F or W. Fields, in order: V gene, clone size, J gene, D gene, CDR3 protein, CDR3 DNA. A D gene is named only where the DNA matches it firmly. For some rows the clone size is stated as once, few or many, or as a class when expanded; others skip it.

v_gene: TRBV5-4
abundance: .
j_gene: TRBJ1-5
d_gene: .
CDR3aa: CASSVTESNQPQHF
CDR3nt: TGTGCCAGCAGCGTTACAGAGAGCAATCAGCCCCAGCATTTT

v_gene: TRBV29-1
abundance: .
j_gene: TRBJ1-4
d_gene: .
CDR3aa: CSGLDSVNEKLFF
CDR3nt: TGCAGCGGACTTGACAGTGTTAATGAAAAACTGTTTTTT

v_gene: TRBV19
abundance: .
j_gene: TRBJ2-1
d_gene: .
CDR3aa: CASSPYVSYNEQFF
CDR3nt: TGTGCCAGCTCCCCGTACGTCTCCTACAATGAGCAGTTCTTC

v_gene: TRBV28
abundance: .
j_gene: TRBJ2-7
d_gene: .
CDR3aa: CASSLTWEGEESQYF
CDR3nt: TGTGCCAGCAGTTTAACGTGGGAGGGGGAGGAGAGCCAGTACTTC

v_gene: TRBV11-2
abundance: .
j_gene: TRBJ2-1
d_gene: .
CDR3aa: CASSLEGNSYNEQFF
CDR3nt: TGTGCCAGCAGCTTAGAAGGGAACTCCTACAATGAGCAGTTCTTC

v_gene: TRBV7-9
abundance: .
j_gene: TRBJ1-2
d_gene: .
CDR3aa: CASSFERSGYTF
CDR3nt: TGTGCCAGCAGCTTCGAGCGGAGTGGCTACACCTTC

v_gene: TRBV19
abundance: .
j_gene: TRBJ1-4
d_gene: TRBD1
CDR3aa: CASSTRRWDREDNEKLFF
CDR3nt: TGTGCCAGTAGTACACGTCGGTGGGACAGGGAAGATAATGAAAAACTGTTTTTT

v_gene: TRBV10-3
abundance: .
j_gene: TRBJ2-6
d_gene: .
CDR3aa: CAISFPSAGANVLTF
CDR3nt: TGTGCCATCAGTTTCCCCAGCGCTGGGGCCAACGTCCTGACTTTC

v_gene: TRBV6-5
abundance: .
j_gene: TRBJ1-1
d_gene: .
CDR3aa: CASSYSDSAGTEAFF
CDR3nt: TGTGCCAGCAGTTACTCGGACAGCGCTGGGACTGAAGCTTTCTTT

v_gene: TRBV27
abundance: .
j_gene: TRBJ2-1
d_gene: TRBD2
CDR3aa: CASSNLAGGPIEQFF
CDR3nt: TGTGCCAGCAGTAATCTAGCGGGAGGGCCGATTGAGCAGTTCTTC

v_gene: TRBV27
abundance: once
j_gene: TRBJ2-7
d_gene: TRBD2
CDR3aa: CASSLLAGEGEQYF
CDR3nt: TGTGCCAGCAGTTTACTAGCGGGAGAGGGCGAGCAGTACTTC

v_gene: TRBV27
abundance: few
j_gene: TRBJ2-7
d_gene: TRBD2
CDR3aa: CASSTVAGAYEQYF
CDR3nt: TGTGCCAGCAGCACCGTAGCGGGAGCCTACGAGCAGTACTTC

v_gene: TRBV4-1
abundance: .
j_gene: TRBJ1-2
d_gene: .
CDR3aa: CASSQGGSGAIYGYTF
CDR3nt: TGCGCCAGCAGCCAAGGAGGGTCAGGGGCGATTTATGGCTACACCTTC

v_gene: TRBV27
abundance: .
j_gene: TRBJ2-7
d_gene: TRBD2
CDR3aa: CASSLSPSGSYEQYF
CDR3nt: TGTGCCAGCAGTTTATCTCCTAGCGGGAGCTACGAGCAGTACTTC

v_gene: TRBV7-8
abundance: .
j_gene: TRBJ2-5
d_gene: .
CDR3aa: CASSSEPGLSQETQYF
CDR3nt: TGTGCCAGCAGCTCCGAACCGGGACTCTCACAAGAGACCCAGTACTTC

v_gene: TRBV4-1
abundance: .
j_gene: TRBJ2-3
d_gene: TRBD2
CDR3aa: CASSSGTSGMRGDTQYF
CDR3nt: TGCGCCAGCAGTTCCGGGACTAGCGGGATGCGGGGAGATACGCAGTATTTT

v_gene: TRBV9
abundance: .
j_gene: TRBJ2-1
d_gene: TRBD2
CDR3aa: CASSTGLAGEQFF
CDR3nt: TGTGCCAGCAGCACCGGACTAGCGGGCGAGCAGTTCTTC

v_gene: TRBV4-1
abundance: .
j_gene: TRBJ2-7
d_gene: TRBD2
CDR3aa: CASSQGERGAYEQYF
CDR3nt: TGCGCCAGCAGCCAAGGGGAGCGGGGAGCCTACGAGCAGTACTTC

v_gene: TRBV19
abundance: few
j_gene: TRBJ1-1
d_gene: TRBD1
CDR3aa: CASGQGIFGTEAFF
CDR3nt: TGTGCCAGTGGACAGGGAATCTTTGGGACTGAAGCTTTCTTT

v_gene: TRBV11-2
abundance: .
j_gene: TRBJ2-7
d_gene: .
CDR3aa: CASSYSYEQYF
CDR3nt: TGTGCCAGCAGCTACTCCTACGAGCAGTACTTC

v_gene: TRBV9
abundance: .
j_gene: TRBJ2-7
d_gene: TRBD2
CDR3aa: CASSSSGSYEQYF
CDR3nt: TGTGCCAGCAGCTCGAGCGGGAGCTACGAGCAGTACTTC

v_gene: TRBV29-1
abundance: .
j_gene: TRBJ2-7
d_gene: .
CDR3aa: CSVEASSFGLGLDEQYF
CDR3nt: TGCAGCGTTGAAGCCTCCTCGTTTGGTCTGGGCCTCGACGAGCAGTACTTC

v_gene: TRBV6-6
abundance: few
j_gene: TRBJ2-1
d_gene: .
CDR3aa: CASSYSRNNEQFF
CDR3nt: TGTGCCAGCAGTTACTCTAGAAACAATGAGCAGTTCTTC

v_gene: TRBV15
abundance: .
j_gene: TRBJ2-7
d_gene: TRBD2
CDR3aa: CATSSYPTSGSGEQYF
CDR3nt: TGTGCCACCAGCTCCTACCCGACTAGCGGGAGTGGCGAGCAGTACTTC

v_gene: TRBV19
abundance: .
j_gene: TRBJ2-3
d_gene: .
CDR3aa: CASSLTGAEIYSTDTQYF
CDR3nt: TGTGCCAGTAGTCTGACGGGAGCGGAAATCTATAGCACAGATACGCAGTATTTT

v_gene: TRBV27
abundance: .
j_gene: TRBJ1-1
d_gene: TRBD1
CDR3aa: CASSLYTGGYEAFF
CDR3nt: TGTGCCAGCAGTTTATATACAGGGGGCTATGAAGCTTTCTTT

v_gene: TRBV6-6
abundance: .
j_gene: TRBJ1-1
d_gene: .
CDR3aa: CASILTQGDTEAFF
CDR3nt: TGTGCCAGCATTCTTACCCAGGGAGACACTGAAGCTTTCTTT